One sample yielded the 18 T cell receptor beta chains listed below, sequenced in a study of blood T cell repertoires in COVID-19. Using immunoSEQ multiplex PCR, the repertoire was profiled, and TCRdb retains in-frame clones only, with some absent. The table includes roughly 120,000 clones, 79% detected once. The sequencing input was peripheral blood. The receptors originated from a woman older than 75 with acute or convalescent COVID-19.

For the CDR3, the DNA is TGCAGCGTTGACGTTGGACTAGCGGGAGTTAGTGAGCAGTTCTTC. Translated: CSVDVGLAGVSEQFF. The rearrangement links TRBV29-1 to TRBJ2-1; TRBD2 matches at 13 bases. V lost 3 bases and J lost 9; bases outside the gene matches: 8. The germline V gene has CDR1 SQVTM and CDR2 ANQGSEA. The CDR3 is 15 amino acids.

The chain uses TRBV7-6 and TRBJ2-3; TRBD1 is a possible D gene (5 bases). The CDR3 contains 14 residues. Trimming removed 5 bases from V and 1 base from J, with 10 bases in between. The germline gives CDR1 SGHVS, CDR2 FNYEAQ. The CDR3 bases are TGTGCCAGCAGCCCCGAAGGGGGCACAGATACGCAGTATTTT. Protein sequence: CASSPEGGTDTQYF.

This rearrangement joins TRBV6-5 to TRBJ1-5, with D tentatively TRBD1 (5 bases). The CDR3 covers 13 residues. Trimming shortened V by 10 bases and J by 4 bases, and 14 bases separated the two germline ends. Per germline, CDR1 MNHEY and CDR2 SVGAGI. The CDR3 DNA reads TGTGCCACCAAAACAGGAGGGAATCAGCCCCAGCATTTT. Amino acid sequence: CATKTGGNQPQHF.

This clone was seen just once. The chain recombines TRBV27 with TRBJ1-4; 8 positions agree with TRBD1. Unmatched junction bases numbered 7, after V lost 2 bases and J lost 8 bases. In germline, CDR1 is MNHEY, CDR2 SMNVEV (reference sequence). The CDR3 runs 15 residues. The CDR3 here is CASSLTGTGVEKLFF. DNA of the CDR3: TGTGCCAGCAGTTTAACCGGGACAGGTGTCGAAAAACTGTTTTTT.

The rearrangement uses TRBV7-2 and TRBJ2-5; no clear D gene. This CDR3 has 14 amino acids. Germline-derived CDR1 and CDR2 are SGHTA and FQGNSA. V dropped 0 bases and J dropped 5 bases, with 10 bases sitting between them. The CDR3 loop reads CASSLALVVETQYF. CDR3 coding DNA: TGTGCCAGCAGCTTAGCGCTAGTCGTGGAGACCCAGTACTTC.

This rearrangement joins TRBV5-1 to TRBJ2-2; D gene uncertain. The CDR3 has 11 residues. Trimming stripped 3 bases from V and 7 bases from J, with 4 bases between. Germline loops: CDR1 SGHRS, CDR2 YFSETQ. The CDR3 region has the DNA TGCGCCAGCAGCTCCAGCGGGGAGCTGTTTTTT. It codes for CASSSSGELFF.

The rearrangement links TRBV4-1 to TRBJ2-7; a possible D gene is TRBD1 (5 bases). Germline assignment: CDR1 MGHRA and CDR2 YSYEKL. This CDR3 spans 16 amino acids. The germline V and J ends were trimmed by 0 bases and 3 bases, with 15 bases remaining between them. CDR3 residues: CASSQDMTASYYEQYF. In DNA form, the CDR3 reads TGCGCCAGCAGCCAAGATATGACAGCCTCTTACTACGAGCAGTACTTC.

The rearrangement uses TRBV9 and TRBJ1-2; 9 nucleotides agree with TRBD1. Germline trimming cut 4 bases from V and 2 bases from J; bases unmatched to any gene: 6. Germline CDR1 SGDLS, CDR2 YYNGEE. This CDR3 is 15 amino acids long. The CDR3 DNA is TGTGCCAGCAGCCCCCGGACAGGGGCGAACTATGGCTACACCTTC. Translation gives CASSPRTGANYGYTF. Full variable domain (remainder filled in from reference TRBV9 and TRBJ1-2): DSGVTQTPKHLITATGQRVTLRCSPRSGDLSVYWYQQSLDQGLQFLIQYYNGEERAKGNILERFSAQQFPDLHSELNLSSLELGDSALYFCASSPRTGANYGYTFGSGTRLTVV.

The CDR3 sequence is CAWMVGGGTGNQPQHF. CDR3 in DNA: TGTGCCTGGATGGTAGGAGGCGGTACGGGCAATCAGCCCCAGCATTTT. The gene calls are TRBV30 and TRBJ1-5; D gene ambiguous. CDR1 GTSNPN and CDR2 SVGIG come from the germline V gene (reference sequence). With 4 bases removed from V and 2 bases from J, the gap between germline ends came to 18 bases. The CDR3 extends over 16 amino acids.

This clone occurred once. The chain carries TRBV9 and TRBJ1-3; maybe TRBD1 (6 bases). The CDR3 runs to 13 residues. CDR1 is SGDLS and CDR2 is YYNGEE in the germline V gene. Trimming took off 6 bases at V and 6 bases at J, with 13 bases between the two ends. Written as DNA, the CDR3 is TGTGCCAGCACGGCCGGGACATCAAACACCATATATTTT. Protein sequence: CASTAGTSNTIYF.

The chain is built from TRBV3-1 (or the pseudogene TRBV3-2) and TRBJ2-7, with D perhaps TRBD2 (6 bases). Germline values: CDR1 LGHDT, CDR2 YNNKEL (reference sequence). The V gene lost 4 bases and the J gene lost 4 bases, with 8 bases spanning the gap. The CDR3 loop spans 12 amino acids. CDR3 in amino acids: CASSRGTYEQYF. CDR3 DNA: TGTGCCAGCAGCCGGGGGACTTACGAGCAGTACTTC.

The J gene is TRBJ1-1, the V gene TRBV19, with D uncertain. The CDR3 has 13 amino acids. Trimming removed 4 bases at V and 1 base at J, with 7 bases between. Germline lookup yields CDR1 LNHDA and CDR2 SQIVND (reference sequence). In DNA form, the CDR3 reads TGTGCCAGTAGTACTCAAGCGAACACTGAAGCTTTCTTT. Protein: CASSTQANTEAFF.

This clone was seen more than once but under ten times. The rearrangement links TRBV13 to TRBJ1-3, with D possibly matching TRBD1 (5 bases). CDR1 is PRHDT, CDR2 FYEKMQ, per germline (reference sequence). This CDR3 is built from 15 residues. With 4 bases removed from V and 0 bases from J, the gap between germline ends came to 10 bases. In DNA form, the CDR3 reads TGTGCCAGCAGCTATAAACAGGACTCTGGAAACACCATATATTTT. Its protein is CASSYKQDSGNTIYF.

The J gene is TRBJ2-3, the V gene TRBV3-1 (or the pseudogene TRBV3-2); 7 nucleotides align to TRBD2. CDR1 and CDR2 from the germline V gene are LGHDT and YNNKEL (reference sequence). The CDR3 is 15 residues long. Trimming cost V 5 bases and J 0 bases; bases outside gene matches: 5. This CDR3 reads CASSSREASTDTQYF. The CDR3 region has the DNA TGTGCCAGCAGCTCCCGGGAGGCTAGCACAGATACGCAGTATTTT.

This chain uses TRBV28 with TRBJ2-1, with a weak D call TRBD2 (6 bases). The CDR3 is made up of 14 amino acids. V lost 5 bases and J 2 bases, leaving 10 bases between the germline ends. Germline values: CDR1 MDHEN, CDR2 SYDVKM. The CDR3 reads CASSPPGAYNEQFF. The CDR3 nucleotides read TGTGCCAGCAGTCCGCCGGGGGCCTACAATGAGCAGTTCTTC.

The rearrangement uses TRBV6-6 and TRBJ2-1; 13 positions agree with TRBD2. This CDR3 spans 16 amino acids. Germline lookup yields CDR1 MNHNY and CDR2 SVGAGI (reference sequence). The J segment lost 9 bases and the V segment lost 6 bases, leaving 11 bases of the junction unmatched. DNA for the CDR3: TGTGCCAGCAGCCCCCGGACTAGCGGGAGAGATAGTGAGCAGTTCTTC. Translating gives CASSPRTSGRDSEQFF.

J is TRBJ2-3 and V is TRBV2, with 9 positions matching TRBD1. Germline V gives CDR1 SNHLY, CDR2 FYNNEI. V shed 4 bases, J shed 2 bases, and the junction held 7 bases outside the gene matches. The CDR3 has 16 residues. Here the CDR3 reads CASSAGSQGATDTQYF. The CDR3 DNA reads TGTGCCAGCAGTGCGGGGTCACAGGGGGCCACAGATACGCAGTATTTT.

The chain uses TRBV27 and TRBJ2-3; TRBD1 is a possible D gene (5 bases). V was cut by 7 bases and J by 2 bases, with 13 bases left in between. This CDR3 is built from 14 residues. Germline V gene lookup returns CDR1 MNHEY and CDR2 SMNVEV (reference sequence). The CDR3 sequence is CASNDRALTDTQYF. The CDR3 nucleotides read TGTGCCAGCAACGACAGAGCACTCACAGATACGCAGTATTTT.